This TCR beta chain was found in a study of CD8 T cells in Susac syndrome. Broader study findings: The study conceded that its TCR sequencing and HLA analysis involved relatively few individuals.

Trimming removed 5 bases from V and 5 bases from J, with 16 bases in between. Germline-derived CDR1 and CDR2 are SGHTA and FQGNSA. CDR3 size: 15 residues. A quantity of roughly 0.5 to 1 ug RNA underwent reverse transcription using random hexamers. An immunoSEQ multiplex PCR generated amplified TCR beta CDR3 products spanning 54 Vbeta and 13 Jbeta. TCRdb recomputed calls from the immunoSEQ multiplex PCR reads with MiXCR, one row per CDR3 protein. The sample consists of just under 150,000 distinct CDR3 sequences, roughly 94% of them appearing once. Both CD4+ and CD8+ T cells were negatively isolated, and TEMRA cells underwent FACS enrichment. As to this clonotype: Its specificity is unknown.

The TCR sequence derives from a human donor in good health. The sequenced sample consisted of CD4+ T cells from PBMCs. The chain links TRBV7-2 to TRBJ2-1; tentatively, D is TRBD2 (6 bases). CDR3 sequence (DNA): TGTGCCAGCAGCCCTTTGGGGTTAGCGGACAATGAGCAGTTCTTC. Its protein product is CASSPLGLADNEQFF.